Here is one T cell receptor (beta chain) with its context. The antigen it recognizes is unknown. No base quality information exists; no much larger clone differs at one position. The data originate from a study of regulatory T cells in long-lasting Graves disease (dated by TCRdb to the early 2020s). About the full investigation: Antithyroid drugs had been taken for less than 3 months by newly diagnosed Graves' disease patients. Peripheral blood TCR sequencing and RNA sequencing compared persistent Graves' disease patients with newly diagnosed Graves' disease patients. The study was conducted in China and was registered as a clinical trial. TCR sequencing covered 13 persistent and around 20 newly diagnosed Graves' disease patients, around 33 samples in total. Broad study findings and their caveats: Lower TCR Shannon entropy and fewer highly expanded clones were observed in persistent Graves' disease patients than in newly diagnosed patients, which suggested clonal expansion. Preferential use of TRBV28, TRBJ1-2 and TRBJ2-5 was observed in persistent disease, whereas TRBV20-1 and TRBJ2-1 were favored in newly diagnosed disease. A larger number of public clonotypes was shared among persistent patients (around 2,700) than among newly diagnosed patients (roughly 970). Sequencing and analysis were limited to the TCR beta chain. The authors acknowledged the small sample size as a limitation that may reduce accuracy. The study examined only peripheral blood because the primary lesion, thyroid tissue, could not be accessed.

This specimen's time point label, per the study, means: newly diagnosed GD, antithyroid drugs for less than 3 months. For both TCR sequencing and RNA sequencing, RNA was extracted from PBMCs in TRIzol. Graves' disease was diagnosed according to American Thyroid Association guidelines. The patients came from an endocrinology department in Xi'an, China. From each patient, approximately 9 milliliters of peripheral blood was collected into an EDTA anticoagulant tube. Ficoll Paque Plus density gradient separation was used to isolate PBMCs, and no additional T cell sorting was done. An Agilent 2100 Bioanalyzer and agarose gel were used to assess RNA quality, and a NanoDrop 2000 was used to measure RNA concentration. From cysteine to phenylalanine, the CDR3 is 15 amino acids long. The kept DNA is CDR3 alone, 45 bases in frame from the first base. Taken from the germline V gene, the CDR1 and CDR2 loops are ENHRY and SYGVKD. V loses 8 bases, J loses 0 bases, and the germline ends lie 15 bases apart.

Libraries came from multiplex PCR. Sequencing used an Illumina HiSeq 4000. iRepertoire HTBI primers and Arm-PCR amplification of CDR3 regions were used to construct TCR beta libraries. Before sequencing, the PCR products went through gel purification. The original pipeline was this. A total of 62 TRBV and more than twelve TRBJ segments were identified across samples and were used for gene usage analysis of CDR3 amino acid clonotypes. COPE and FqMerger were used to merge filtered high-quality paired reads into contigs. BLAST was used to align contigs to IMGT TRBV, TRBD and TRBJ reference genes, with CDR3 defined following IMGT. Any clonotype with a frequency above 0.1% was counted as a highly expanded clone. Repertoire diversity was measured by Shannon entropy, and V-J evenness by the Gini coefficient. Clonotypes shared by more than one individual were considered public. The public reads were run again by TCRdb, first through fastp at Q25 and then through MiXCR, and only productive beta chains were kept. Identical CDR3 protein sequences are pooled into one entry, listed with their most common genes and DNA. TCRdb assigned the V and J calls; the authors' analysis was not used. This sample comprises 350,000 to 450,000 distinct CDR3 sequences, over 15% of them detected only once. The ten largest clones take up approximately 30% of the sample.

The same data also contributed to another study, on T cells in Graves' hyperthyroidism and ophthalmopathy. In that second paper, the authors write: Graves' hyperthyroidism was defined as stable when no progression to ophthalmopathy occurred over 18 months of follow-up. Hyperthyroidism patients were newly diagnosed, had a disease duration of under 2 months, and were aged 18 to 65 years. The study excluded patients with uncontrolled infections, other autoimmune diseases, pregnancy or lactation. Diagnoses were based on clinical symptoms, serum thyroxine and TRAb, thyroid ultrasound and orbital computed tomography. A first-round RT-PCR of the TCR CDR3 used the HTBI primer set with the Qiagen OneStep RT-PCR kit. Blood samples also contained most of the expanded thyroid clonotypes (frequency above 0.001), which suggests that blood repertoires may reflect thyroid immune responses. A 13 V-J signature model separated ophthalmopathy from stable hyperthyroidism, with approximately 86% sensitivity and 81.08% specificity in cross-validation and 80%/75% in testing. In validation, progression to ophthalmopathy was predicted by the model with nearly 71% sensitivity and 72% to 80% specificity, a median of approximately 6.5 months before onset. To identify TCR V-J signatures that set the groups apart, the researchers used a discovery cohort of more than 95 patients, made up of 43 with Graves' ophthalmopathy and around 58 with stable Graves' hyperthyroidism. An independent validation cohort of around 19 hyperthyroidism patients and approximately 16 patients who later progressed to ophthalmopathy tested prospective prediction of ophthalmopathy. For training and testing, the 95 to 100 patients in the discovery cohort were randomly divided in a 7:3 ratio. In addition, the study compared T-cell repertoires in thyroid tissue and in blood from six Graves' hyperthyroidism patients. After sampling, hyperthyroidism patients received methimazole starting at 30 mg daily, and ophthalmopathy patients received high-dose intravenous methylprednisolone. Libraries were constructed in a second round of multiplex PCR, after which size selection and purification were performed. Sequencing of the libraries was done on an Illumina HiSeq2000 using paired-end 100 bp reads. SOAPnuke was used to process the raw data, throwing out any read that contained adapters or uncalled bases, had a mean Phred below 15, or lacked an exact constant-primer or identifier match. COPE v1.2.5 was used to merge high-quality paired reads, and clonotypes were defined as unique nucleotide sequences. MiTCR v1.1 was used to align the clonotypes against IMGT TRBV, TRBD and TRBJ reference segments. The analysis included only V-J combinations with a frequency above 0.0001, which together covered around 99% of the repertoires. A TCS score was defined as the ratio between F50 (clonal expansion) and ExV (chaos), using BLOSUM62-based TCRdist between CDR3 peptides within each V-J. Welch's t-statistics and random forest reduced around 520 V-J features to roughly 13, which were used in a naive Bayes classifier (R e1071). No statistical method was used to fix the sample size in advance, and group allocation was not hidden from the investigators. The paper describes TCR Vbeta CDR3 sequencing of roughly 130 peripheral blood samples, made up of some 42 ophthalmopathy patients, 70 to 75 hyperthyroidism patients and roughly 17 progressor patients.

The chain uses TRBV10-3 and TRBJ2-3; matching of 6 bases hints at TRBD2 as the D gene. The starting material was peripheral blood mononuclear cells (PBMCs), obtained at new diagnosis, from a patient treated with antithyroid drugs. The clonotype was recovered from a middle-aged man with Graves disease. Donor details come from another sample of the same person, matched by shared clones. The CDR3 here reads CAIRRTGLSTDTQYF. The sequence in DNA is TGTGCCATCCGGAGGACGGGACTTAGCACAGATACGCAGTATTTT.